This T cell receptor beta chain was recovered during a study of blood T cell repertoires in COVID-19. Study-level background: Donors in the United States, Italy and Spain gave samples during acute or convalescent COVID-19.

The CDR3 runs to 11 residues. Germline CDR1 is KGHSH and CDR2 is LQKENI. V was clipped by 2 bases and J by 8 bases, with 6 bases between them. Cohorts were determined from participant-reported clinical history. Resolution of symptoms, clearance, or two negative PCRs was present in recovered Cohort 3 donors. Per the original methods: Amplifying reference gene primers gave estimates of nucleated cell counts. Method: immunoSEQ multiplex PCR; TCRdb's copy keeps in-frame clones and lacks some. That table furnishes V, J and clone size, whereas the DNA furnished D and trimming. This table has hundreds of thousands of clones, 75% to 90% appearing once.

This receptor was identified in a man between 18 and 29 years old who had recovered from COVID-19. This chain connects TRBV18 to TRBJ1-2; D gene ambiguous. The sample was PBMCs or T cells enriched from blood (not recorded which). The CDR3 DNA is TGTGCCAGCTCACCATCGGAGGGCTACACCTTC. Translation gives CASSPSEGYTF.